The 24 T cell receptor beta chains reported below all come from one sample, sequenced in a study of cytomegalovirus exposure and HLA in healthy donors. PCR employed 60 Vbeta and 13 Jbeta primers. Data came from immunoSEQ multiplex PCR; TCRdb stores just in-frame clones and leaves some out. In the table there are around 150,000 clones, around 75% of which are singletons. Source material: PBMCs. These receptors came from a man younger than 30 in good health and CMV-seropositive.

This chain joins TRBV7-2 and TRBJ1-3; TRBD1 might be the D (6 bases). Germline values: CDR1 SGHTA, CDR2 FQGNSA. Trimming took off 2 bases at V and 0 bases at J, with 11 bases between the two ends. The CDR3 extends over 16 amino acids. The CDR3: CASSLHQGSSGNTIYF. The CDR3 nucleotides are TGTGCCAGCAGCTTACACCAGGGGTCCTCTGGAAACACCATATATTTT.

This rearrangement joins TRBV27 to TRBJ2-6; D uncertain. The germline V and J ends were trimmed by 6 bases and 0 bases, with 12 bases remaining between them. CDR1 is MNHEY and CDR2 is SMNVEV in the germline V gene (reference sequence). The CDR3 contains 16 residues. This chain's CDR3 is CASRTQDFSGANVLTF. In nucleotides, the CDR3 is TGTGCCAGCAGAACCCAGGATTTCTCTGGGGCCAACGTCCTGACTTTC. Full variable domain (missing parts from reference TRBV27 and TRBJ2-6): EAQVTQNPRYLITVTGKKLTVTCSQNMNHEYMSWYRQDPGLGLRQIYYSMNVEVTDKGDVPEGYKVSRKEKRNFPLILESPSPNQTSLYFCASRTQDFSGANVLTFGAGSRLTVL.

The chain carries TRBV2 and TRBJ1-1; D unclear. CDR1 SNHLY and CDR2 FYNNEI come from the germline V gene. The V end lost 1 base, the J end lost 0 bases, and 6 bases lay between the germline ends. This CDR3 spans 14 amino acids. CDR3 DNA: TGTGCCAGCAGTGAAGGGGAGATGAACACTGAAGCTTTCTTT. Its translation: CASSEGEMNTEAFF.

This clone showed up just once. The chain carries TRBV10-3 and TRBJ2-5, with 10 positions matching TRBD2. J gave up 3 bases and V 10 bases, and 11 bases lay outside the gene matches. The CDR3 totals 15 residues. Germline V CDR1 and CDR2: ENHRY, SYGVKD. CDR3 in amino acids: CATAGLAGAEETQYF. CDR3 in DNA: TGTGCCACCGCCGGGCTAGCGGGAGCGGAAGAGACCCAGTACTTC.

The J gene is TRBJ1-5, the V gene TRBV25-1; 7 nucleotides match TRBD1. Germline lookup yields CDR1 MGHDK and CDR2 SYGVNS. V was clipped by 4 bases and J by 0 bases; unmatched bases: 6. The CDR3 loop spans 16 amino acids. The CDR3 sequence is CASSATGENSNQPQHF. In DNA, the CDR3 is TGTGCCAGCAGTGCTACAGGGGAGAATAGCAATCAGCCCCAGCATTTT.

The rearrangement uses TRBV30 and TRBJ1-6; 10 positions match TRBD1. Looked up from germline, CDR1 is GTSNPN and CDR2 is SVGIG (reference sequence). J gave up 2 bases and V 3 bases, and 10 bases lay outside the gene matches. The CDR3 length is 18 residues. CDR3 sequence reads: CAWRPRDRGLPYNSPLHF. The CDR3, as DNA: TGTGCCTGGAGGCCTCGGGACAGGGGCCTTCCCTATAATTCACCCCTCCACTTT. The full variable domain, its missing parts supplied by reference TRBV30 and TRBJ1-6, is SQTIHQWPATLVQPVGSPLSLECTVEGTSNPNLYWYRQAAGRGLQLLFYSVGIGQISSEVPQNLSASRPQDRQFILSSKKLLLSDSGFYLCAWRPRDRGLPYNSPLHFGNGTRLTVT.

This clone occurred a few times. The J gene is TRBJ1-1, the V gene TRBV11-2, with D unclear. Germline lookup yields CDR1 SGHAT and CDR2 FQNNGV. Trimming removed 0 bases at V and 3 bases at J, with 14 bases between. CDR3 size: 16 residues. In DNA, the CDR3 is TGTGCCAGCAGCTTAGATCCGATTGGGCGGGACACTGAAGCTTTCTTT. The encoded protein is CASSLDPIGRDTEAFF.

The chain couples TRBV15 to TRBJ2-1, with TRBD2 as a possible D gene (5 bases). The CDR3 sequence is 16 residues long. Germline V gives CDR1 LNHNV, CDR2 YYDKDF (reference sequence). V was clipped by 5 bases and J by 6 bases, with 20 bases between them. The CDR3 here is CATSGSAPLGVNEQFF. The CDR3 DNA reads TGTGCCACCAGCGGTAGCGCGCCCTTGGGCGTCAATGAGCAGTTCTTC.

J is TRBJ1-1 and V is TRBV14, with 10 bases lining up with TRBD1. Germline values: CDR1 SGHDN, CDR2 FVKESK. V lost 4 bases and J lost 4; bases outside the gene matches: 9. This CDR3 has 16 amino acids. CDR3 in DNA: TGTGCCAGCAGCCGAACCGGGACAGGGGTTCGCACTGAAGCTTTCTTT. Its translation is CASSRTGTGVRTEAFF.

The chain carries TRBV7-8 and TRBJ1-3; possible D gene TRBD1, 5 bases. V was clipped by 2 bases and J by 0 bases, with 11 bases between them. From germline, CDR1 is SGHVS and CDR2 FQNEAQ. The CDR3 consists of 16 residues. Written as DNA, the CDR3 is TGTGCCAGCAGCTTATCGGGGGTGAGCTCTGGAAACACCATATATTTT. This gives the protein CASSLSGVSSGNTIYF.

The chain uses TRBV5-4 and TRBJ1-2; TRBD1 aligns across 9 bases. The CDR3 runs to 14 residues. J was trimmed by 2 bases and V by 9 bases; bases with no gene match: 8. Germline loops: CDR1 SGHNT, CDR2 YYREEE (reference sequence). The CDR3 nucleotides are TGTGCCACCCTTACAGGGGGCGCAAACTATGGCTACACCTTC. As protein: CATLTGGANYGYTF. The full variable domain, in which reference TRBV5-4 and TRBJ1-2 provide the parts outside the CDR3, is ETGVTQSPTHLIKTRGQQVTLRCSSQSGHNTVSWYQQALGQGPQFIFQYYREEENGRGNFPPRFSGLQFPNYSSELNVNALELDDSALYLCATLTGGANYGYTFGSGTRLTVV.

V gene TRBV27 combines with J gene TRBJ1-5; D gene ambiguous. Trimming shortened V by 5 bases and J by 5 bases, and 16 bases separated the two germline ends. CDR1 is MNHEY, CDR2 SMNVEV, per germline (reference sequence). The CDR3 loop spans 15 amino acids. This CDR3 is CASSLVAGRDQPQHF. Written as DNA, the CDR3 is TGTGCCAGCAGTCTCGTGGCGGGGAGGGATCAGCCCCAGCATTTT.

This chain connects TRBV5-1 to TRBJ2-5; 16 bases match TRBD2. Germline values: CDR1 SGHRS, CDR2 YFSETQ. The CDR3 covers 18 residues. V shed 2 bases and J 1 base; nucleotides not matched to a gene: 5. The CDR3 is CASSFSGTSGGAQETQYF. The CDR3 DNA reads as TGCGCCAGCAGCTTTAGCGGGACTAGCGGGGGGGCCCAAGAGACCCAGTACTTC.

The genes are TRBV5-6 and TRBJ1-2, with unresolved D. Per the germline V gene, CDR1 is SGHDT and CDR2 is YYEEEE. V shed 3 bases and J shed 6 bases, with 12 bases lying between them. This CDR3 contains 13 residues. CDR3 nucleotides: TGTGCCAGCAGCTACGGGAGGTCGCATGGCTACACCTTC. Translated: CASSYGRSHGYTF.

In DNA, the CDR3 is TGTGCCAGCAGTTTATCTTCAGGGTATGGCTACACCTTC. Translating it yields CASSLSSGYGYTF. The chain uses TRBV27 and TRBJ1-2, with a possible D match to TRBD1 (5 bases). The germline gives CDR1 MNHEY, CDR2 SMNVEV (reference sequence). The V gene lost 0 bases and the J gene lost 5 bases, with 7 bases spanning the gap. The CDR3 totals 13 residues.

V usage is TRBV7-2 and J usage is TRBJ2-3; D might be TRBD2 (6 bases). The CDR3 loop spans 15 amino acids. Germline V gene data show CDR1 as SGHTA and CDR2 as FQGNSA. V gave up 2 bases and J gave up 4 bases, with 13 bases separating them. For the CDR3, the DNA is TGTGCCAGCAGCTTAATGGGCGGGGTCTCAGATACGCAGTATTTT. It encodes CASSLMGGVSDTQYF.

This chain uses TRBV6-5 with TRBJ2-5, with 9 positions matching TRBD1. The CDR3 sequence is 13 residues long. Germline lookup yields CDR1 MNHEY and CDR2 SVGAGI. After removal of 10 bases from V and 0 bases from J, the junction contained 3 bases not matched to a gene. CDR3 amino acids: CATRDRDQETQYF. As DNA, the CDR3 is TGTGCCACCAGGGACAGGGACCAAGAGACCCAGTACTTC.

DNA for the CDR3: TGCGCCAGCAGCTTGGCACAGGGGGCGCGGCACGGGGAGCTGTTTTTT. Its translation: CASSLAQGARHGELFF. This sequence joins TRBV5-1 and TRBJ2-2; 9 positions match TRBD1. Unmatched junction bases numbered 7, after V lost 0 bases and J lost 7 bases. There are 16 residues in the CDR3. The germline V gene encodes CDR1 SGHRS and CDR2 YFSETQ.

This sequence joins TRBV5-4 and TRBJ1-1; no definite D call. The CDR3 runs to 15 residues. Germline lookup yields CDR1 SGHNT and CDR2 YYREEE (reference sequence). V dropped 2 bases and J dropped 0 bases, with 11 bases sitting between them. CDR3 protein: CASSLEQRMNTEAFF. Written as DNA, the CDR3 is TGTGCCAGCAGCTTAGAACAGAGAATGAACACTGAAGCTTTCTTT.

The chain joins TRBV7-2 to TRBJ2-4, with a weak D call TRBD1 (6 bases). The CDR3 is 16 residues long. CDR1 is SGHTA and CDR2 is FQGNSA in the germline V gene. The germline V and J ends were trimmed by 3 bases and 0 bases, with 12 bases remaining between them. This CDR3 reads CASSFQGFLAKNIQYF. In DNA, the CDR3 is TGTGCCAGCAGCTTTCAGGGGTTCCTAGCCAAAAACATTCAGTACTTC.

This rearrangement joins TRBV4-1 to TRBJ2-3; 10 bases line up with TRBD2. Germline trimming cut 0 bases from V and 3 bases from J; bases unmatched to any gene: 6. The CDR3 is made up of 17 amino acids. From germline, CDR1 is MGHRA and CDR2 YSYEKL. The CDR3 nucleotides read TGCGCCAGCAGCCAAGATGGGAGCGGGGGGGCGACAGATACGCAGTATTTT. Protein product: CASSQDGSGGATDTQYF.

This chain uses TRBV15 with TRBJ2-3, with 7 bases lining up with TRBD2. The CDR3 has 15 amino acids. Germline V gene lookup returns CDR1 LNHNV and CDR2 YYDKDF (reference sequence). The V and J ends lost 3 bases and 0 bases, in that order; junction bases with no gene match: 3. The DNA for the CDR3 is TGTGCCACCAGCAGCTCAGCGGGGAGCACAGATACGCAGTATTTT. Encoded protein: CATSSSAGSTDTQYF.

This clone has only a few counts. The chain has TRBV4-2 and TRBJ2-6; unclear D gene. Germline-derived CDR1 and CDR2 are LGHNA and YNFKEQ. Trimming left V 4 bases short and J 1 base short, with 14 bases between. This CDR3 has 17 amino acids. The CDR3 DNA is TGTGCCAGCAGCCCCGTTGTAACGCGTTCTGGGGCCAACGTCCTGACTTTC. This codes for CASSPVVTRSGANVLTF.

The V gene is TRBV4-1, the J gene TRBJ2-1; 8 positions agree with TRBD2. Germline V gives CDR1 MGHRA, CDR2 YSYEKL. V lost 0 bases to trimming and J lost 9 bases; unmatched junction nucleotides: 13. The CDR3 covers 17 residues. CDR3 in DNA: TGCGCCAGCAGCCAAGAGGGGTTGGGACTAGATATCGGTGAGCAGTTCTTC. Residues: CASSQEGLGLDIGEQFF.